This T cell receptor (beta chain) was obtained from a study of blood T cells in healthy people across ages (dated by TCRdb to between 2015 and 2016). For the study in its entirety: In model experiments, template switching captured roughly one uniquely barcoded TCR beta cDNA molecule for every two T cells. Using deep sequencing normalized with unique cDNA molecular identifiers, the study measured how TCR beta repertoire diversity changes with age. Donors were grouped into four age groups: young (average 16 years), middle-aged (approximately 41), aged (62) and long-lived (approximately 75). To avoid experimental bias, donors of different ages were distributed randomly across sequencing lanes. Using the same blood draw, the study looked at two additional independent replicas of 1 million unique cDNA reads for two donors, one aged 18 to 29 and the other aged 80 or older. Broad study findings and their caveats: Estimates of total diversity from one million sequenced T cells were regarded as lower bounds and underestimates. A strong correlation was found between observed TCR beta diversity and the percentage of naive T cells measured by flow cytometry. As age increased, observed TCR beta diversity per million T cells dropped in a roughly linear way, and a significant reduction was already evident by age around 41. Bulk unsorted PBMC profiling prevented conclusive comparison of naive and antigen-experienced compartments. The long-lived group showed more naive CD4+ T cells, fewer expanded clones and increased TCR diversity than the aged group, suggesting age selection. Because the CMV infection status of the donors was unknown, age-related changes in expanded clonotypes may potentially have been confounded.

Library preparation employed 5' RACE. Sequencing was performed on an Illumina HiSeq 2500. A second PCR of roughly 6 to 11 cycles was run with a J-beta primer mix and a sample-barcoded 5' primer. Each TCR beta cDNA molecule received a unique molecular identifier from a template-switch 5' adaptor carrying 12 random nucleotides. At least 2.5 million CDR3-containing paired-end reads were obtained from each sample. First-strand cDNA was synthesized from all RNA with the Mint cDNA synthesis kit, primed by a TRBC-specific oligonucleotide. Following uracil-DNA glycosylase treatment, all cDNA underwent a first 18-cycle PCR with the universal primers M1SS and BC2_uni_R. The original pipeline was this. For normalization, 1 million high-quality reads, each with a distinct molecular identifier, were randomly selected from each sample. Instead of being binned into consensus sequences, reads with shared molecular identifiers were discarded. CDR3 identification, clonotype clustering and error correction used MiTCR with a Q25 quality threshold and the strictest error-elimination algorithm. A nonparametric unseen species model using Euler transformation provided a lower-bound estimate of total TCR beta diversity. In TCRdb, the public reads were trimmed at Q25 with fastp and aligned with MiXCR, with productive beta chains retained. Records with the same CDR3 protein are collapsed into one entry carrying the most frequent genes and DNA. The V and J calls reflect TCRdb's pipeline rather than the authors' work. In this sample the table shows fewer than 700,000 distinct CDR3 sequences, 40% to 55% of which occur a single time. The ten biggest clones cover just under 25% of the sample.

The CDR3 spans 10 residues, from the cysteine through the phenylalanine. CDR3 DNA only is kept here, 30 bases in frame from base 1. The germline V gene gives CDR1 as SQVTM and CDR2 as ANQGSEA. Only a few counts were recorded for this clonotype. The specificity of this receptor is unknown. The input lacks base qualities; no much larger clone sits a single base away. Donors were 35 to 40 systemically healthy Caucasian individuals from Russia aged roughly 6 to 95 years. Roughly 9 milliliters of peripheral blood were drawn from each donor into EDTA-treated Vacutainer tubes. Ficoll-Paque density-gradient centrifugation was used to isolate PBMCs, with at least 6.5 million per sample. Trizol reagent was used to extract total RNA from the PBMCs, yielding at least 5 micrograms per sample. For every donor, flow cytometry on a PBMC aliquot measured the percentage of naive CD45RAhigh/CD27high T cells.

Sample: blood. This TCR was sampled from an elderly man in good health. The rearranged segments are TRBV29-1 and TRBJ2-5; the D segment cannot be called with confidence. The DNA end is more similar to TRBJ2-7, so the J call may be wrong. The CDR3 amino acid sequence is: CSVGFDEQYF. The bases are TGCAGCGTTGGTTTCGACGAGCAGTACTTC.